The T cell receptor (beta chain) under discussion was sequenced for a study of T-cell memory formation after mild COVID-19. This CDR3 has 17 amino acids. V shed 3 bases, J shed 6 bases, and the junction held 14 bases outside the gene matches. Germline CDR1 is SGHAT and CDR2 is FQNNGV. TCRdb redid the calling of the 5' RACE reads with MiXCR, one entry per CDR3 protein. The data contain tens of thousands of distinct CDR3 sequences, roughly 17% of them seen just once; the ten biggest clones take up about 31%. The J gene is TRBJ2-1, the V gene TRBV11-2; TRBD2 aligns across 7 bases. The sequence was obtained from an adult woman who had mild COVID-19 (a few samples of this study predate the infection). Cell type and time point are not known. Sequenced: PBMCs or a T cell subset sorted from them (not recorded which). The CDR3 DNA is TGTGCCAGCAGCTTCCCCCTCGTGAGCGGGGTTGTCAATGAGCAGTTCTTC. Encoded protein: CASSFPLVSGVVNEQFF.